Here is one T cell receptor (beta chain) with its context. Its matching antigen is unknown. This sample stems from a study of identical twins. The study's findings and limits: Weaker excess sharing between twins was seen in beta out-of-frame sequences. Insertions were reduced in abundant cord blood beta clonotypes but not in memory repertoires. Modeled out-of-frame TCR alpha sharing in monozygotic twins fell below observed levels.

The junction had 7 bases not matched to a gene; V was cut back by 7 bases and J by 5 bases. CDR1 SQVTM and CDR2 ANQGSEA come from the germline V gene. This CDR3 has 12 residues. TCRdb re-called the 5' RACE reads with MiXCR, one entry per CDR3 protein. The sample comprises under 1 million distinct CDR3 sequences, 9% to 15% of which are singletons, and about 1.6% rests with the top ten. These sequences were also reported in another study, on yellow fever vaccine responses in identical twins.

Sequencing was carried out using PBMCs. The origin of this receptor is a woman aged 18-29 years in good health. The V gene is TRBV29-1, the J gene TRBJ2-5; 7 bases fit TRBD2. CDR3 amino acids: CSAQSGMETQYF. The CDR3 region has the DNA TGCAGCGCTCAAAGCGGGATGGAGACCCAGTACTTC.